Below, 30 T cell receptor beta chains from the same sample are listed, as sequenced in a study of cytomegalovirus exposure and HLA in healthy donors. PCR employed 60 Vbeta and 13 Jbeta primers. Produced via immunoSEQ multiplex PCR; TCRdb's table is partial and in-frame only. This sample contains 150,000 or so clones. Material for sequencing was PBMCs. The origin of the receptors is a man aged 25 to 40 in good health and CMV-seronegative.

V and J are TRBV7-7 and TRBJ2-7, with D hard to call. Germline V gene sequence: CDR1 SSHAT, CDR2 FNYEAQ (reference sequence). The CDR3 is made up of 11 amino acids. V was shortened by 6 bases and J by 7 bases, with 10 bases between the two germline ends. The CDR3 DNA sequence: TGTGCCAGCAGGCCTGGGCCAGAGCAGTACTTC. Translation gives CASRPGPEQYF.

This chain uses TRBV28 with TRBJ1-2, with D unclear. Per germline, CDR1 MDHEN and CDR2 SYDVKM. With 5 bases removed from V and 4 bases from J, the gap between germline ends came to 17 bases. The length of the CDR3 is 15 residues. CDR3 bases: TGTGCCAGCAGTCCCACTGGGCGGGATAGCTATGGCTACACCTTC. Translation: CASSPTGRDSYGYTF.

The J gene is TRBJ2-5, the V gene TRBV6-6; no definite D call. V was clipped by 3 bases and J by 2 bases, with 13 bases between them. Germline loops: CDR1 MNHNY, CDR2 SVGAGI (reference sequence). The CDR3 length is 15 residues. The CDR3 region has the DNA TGTGCCAGCAGTTATTTTGGGCCCCCTCAAGAGACCCAGTACTTC. Protein sequence: CASSYFGPPQETQYF.

V and J are TRBV25-1 and TRBJ1-5, with D possibly being TRBD1 (6 bases). Germline values: CDR1 MGHDK, CDR2 SYGVNS. V shed 6 bases and J shed 3 bases, with 21 bases lying between them. The CDR3 length is 17 residues. DNA for the CDR3: TGTGCCAGCAGCGACGGCCGGGACAAAAATTTCAATCAGCCCCAGCATTTT. Translated, it gives CASSDGRDKNFNQPQHF.

The rearrangement joins TRBV28 to TRBJ1-2; 7 positions match TRBD1. This CDR3 contains 14 residues. The germline gives CDR1 MDHEN, CDR2 SYDVKM. Trimming cost V 5 bases and J 7 bases; bases outside gene matches: 10. The CDR3 DNA reads as TGTGCCAGCAGTCCCTGGACAGGATCGGGTGGCTACACCTTC. It translates to CASSPWTGSGGYTF.

The genes are TRBV13 and TRBJ1-4, with D maybe TRBD1 (5 bases). Deletions cut 5 bases from V and 8 bases from J, with 9 bases between. Germline assignment: CDR1 PRHDT and CDR2 FYEKMQ (reference sequence). The CDR3 extends over 12 amino acids. The CDR3 nucleotides are TGTGCCAGCAGCCTTAAGGGGGAAAAACTGTTTTTT. Translation gives CASSLKGEKLFF.

The chain joins TRBV27 to TRBJ2-7, with 10 bases that match TRBD1. The junction had 8 bases not matched to a gene; V was cut back by 5 bases and J by 7 bases. Germline V gene sequence: CDR1 MNHEY, CDR2 SMNVEV (reference sequence). The CDR3 has 14 residues. In nucleotides, the CDR3 is TGTGCCAGCAGTCCCCCCGACAGGGGGCATGAGCAGTACTTC. It encodes CASSPPDRGHEQYF.

This chain links TRBV7-2 with TRBJ2-7; the D is unclear. CDR3 length: 13 residues. Germline CDR1 and CDR2: SGHTA and FQGNSA. Trimming removed 1 base from V and 2 bases from J, with 6 bases in between. The CDR3 here is CASSLGVTYEQYF. Written as DNA, the CDR3 is TGTGCCAGCAGCTTAGGAGTAACCTACGAGCAGTACTTC.

The chain uses TRBV2 and TRBJ2-7, with 9 bases lining up with TRBD1. J lost 3 bases, V lost 10 bases, and 16 bases had no gene match. Germline V lookup: CDR1 SNHLY, CDR2 FYNNEI. The length of the CDR3 is 16 residues. The CDR3 DNA reads as TGTGCCATCTCCGGGACAGGGCCCCTTCTTCACTACGAGCAGTACTTC. It encodes CAISGTGPLLHYEQYF.

The rearrangement uses TRBV5-4 and TRBJ2-5; the D gene is possibly TRBD2 (5 bases). The DNA matches TRBJ2-7 better at its end, which makes the J call doubtful. CDR1 and CDR2 from the germline V gene are SGHNT and YYREEE (reference sequence). The CDR3 has 14 residues. DNA for the CDR3: TGTGCCAGCAGCTTGGGAAGGAGGAACTACGAGCAGTACTTC. Amino acid sequence: CASSLGRRNYEQYF.

The J gene is TRBJ1-6, the V gene TRBV30; D unresolved. The CDR3 covers 14 residues. CDR1 is GTSNPN and CDR2 is SVGIG in the germline V gene (reference sequence). V was trimmed by 3 bases and J by 7 bases, leaving 13 bases between them. The CDR3 is CAWSPRAENSPLHF. The CDR3 nucleotides read TGTGCCTGGAGCCCGCGGGCCGAGAATTCACCCCTCCACTTT.

V gene TRBV18 combines with J gene TRBJ2-1; D gene uncertain. In germline, CDR1 is KGHSH, CDR2 LQKENI. The CDR3 is 13 residues long. Trimming shortened V by 3 bases and J by 4 bases, and 7 bases separated the two germline ends. Written as DNA, the CDR3 is TGTGCCAGCTCACCTGACTTGTACAATGAGCAGTTCTTC. This sequence encodes CASSPDLYNEQFF.

The V and J genes are TRBV11-2 and TRBJ2-3, with 8 bases aligning to TRBD1. Germline lookup yields CDR1 SGHAT and CDR2 FQNNGV. CDR3 length: 15 amino acids. V shed 5 bases, J shed 1 base, and the junction held 5 bases outside the gene matches. CDR3 sequence: CASSKTGVRTDTQYF. The CDR3 bases are TGTGCCAGCAGCAAGACAGGGGTTCGCACAGATACGCAGTATTTT.

The chain is built from TRBV10-1 and TRBJ2-7, with D tentatively TRBD1 (6 bases). The germline CDR1 and CDR2 sequences are WNHNN and SYGVQD (reference sequence). This CDR3 is built from 12 residues. The V and J ends lost 4 bases and 5 bases respectively, with 9 bases between them. This CDR3 is CASSAGADEQYF. The CDR3 DNA reads as TGCGCCAGCAGTGCAGGGGCGGACGAGCAGTACTTC.

This chain connects TRBV5-1 to TRBJ2-1, with TRBD2 as a possible D gene (6 bases). CDR1 and CDR2 (germline): SGHRS, YFSETQ. The CDR3 contains 16 residues. V was trimmed by 0 bases and J by 4 bases, leaving 14 bases between them. Written as DNA, the CDR3 is TGCGCCAGCAGCTTGGCCGGGAGCCCCCTTTACAATGAGCAGTTCTTC. Translation gives CASSLAGSPLYNEQFF. Looking up the rest from reference TRBV5-1 and TRBJ2-1 gives the full variable domain: KAGVTQTPRYLIKTRGQQVTLSCSPISGHRSVSWYQQTPGQGLQFLFEYFSETQRNKGNFPGRFSGRQFSNSRSEMNVSTLELGDSALYLCASSLAGSPLYNEQFFGPGTRLTVL.

The genes are TRBV5-1 and TRBJ2-6; tentatively, D is TRBD1 (6 bases). This CDR3 is built from 17 residues. CDR1 is SGHRS and CDR2 is YFSETQ in the germline V gene. Trimming shortened V by 0 bases and J by 0 bases, and 10 bases separated the two germline ends. CDR3 coding DNA: TGCGCCAGCAGCTTGGTAGGGGGAAACTCTGGGGCCAACGTCCTGACTTTC. This sequence encodes CASSLVGGNSGANVLTF.

The chain carries TRBV6-5 and TRBJ2-1; tentative D call: TRBD2 (5 bases). This CDR3 region has 15 residues. V dropped 3 bases and J dropped 2 bases, with 11 bases sitting between them. The germline V gene encodes CDR1 MNHEY and CDR2 SVGAGI. The CDR3 DNA reads as TGTGCCAGCAGTTATTCGGGAACCCCCTACAATGAGCAGTTCTTC. It is translated as CASSYSGTPYNEQFF.

The rearrangement joins TRBV6-1 to TRBJ2-7; no clear D. This CDR3 region has 13 residues. Germline V gene lookup returns CDR1 MNHNS and CDR2 SASEGT. V gave up 3 bases and J gave up 11 bases, with 17 bases separating them. The CDR3: CASSEPENTREYF. Here the CDR3 DNA reads TGTGCCAGCAGTGAGCCCGAAAACACACGGGAGTACTTC.

The chain recombines TRBV21-1 with TRBJ1-2. TRBV21-1 has pseudogene status. The CDR3 contains 11 residues. CDR3 coding DNA: TGTGCCCCCCACGGGGAGGCTTGCTACACCTTC. It encodes CAPHGEACYTF.

CDR3 amino acids: CSVDDGGVSYEQYF. DNA for the CDR3: TGCAGCGTTGATGATGGAGGGGTGTCCTACGAGCAGTACTTC. The V and J genes are TRBV29-1 and TRBJ2-7; tentative D call: TRBD2 (6 bases). Germline V gene sequence: CDR1 SQVTM, CDR2 ANQGSEA. The length of the CDR3 is 14 residues. V lost 3 bases and J lost 1, with 13 bases in between.

The chain has TRBV19 and TRBJ2-3, with 9 nucleotides matching TRBD2. Germline assignment: CDR1 LNHDA and CDR2 SQIVND (reference sequence). The CDR3 loop spans 14 amino acids. V shed 9 bases and J 4 bases; nucleotides not matched to a gene: 8. CDR3 DNA sequence: TGTGCCAGCACGCCCGTAGCGGGAGCAGATACGCAGTATTTT. This sequence encodes CASTPVAGADTQYF.

This chain joins TRBV7-6 and TRBJ2-3, with D possibly matching TRBD1 (5 bases). Germline V gives CDR1 SGHVS, CDR2 FNYEAQ. CDR3 length equals 14 residues. Trimming cost V 0 bases and J 6 bases, with 10 bases left between them. CDR3 in amino acids: CASSLAGPPDTQYF. CDR3 nucleotides: TGTGCCAGCAGCTTAGCGGGGCCTCCGGATACGCAGTATTTT.

The gene calls are TRBV5-1 and TRBJ2-1; 12 nucleotides agree with TRBD2. The junction had 3 bases not matched to a gene; V was cut back by 4 bases and J by 1 base. Per germline, CDR1 SGHRS and CDR2 YFSETQ. The CDR3 length is 16 residues. This CDR3 is CASSTGTSGSYNEQFF. In nucleotides, the CDR3 is TGCGCCAGCAGCACGGGGACTAGCGGGTCCTACAATGAGCAGTTCTTC.

The CDR3 loop reads CASSLATSGFSSYNEQFF. The CDR3 coding sequence is TGTGCCAGCAGTTTGGCTACTAGCGGGTTCTCGTCCTACAATGAGCAGTTCTTC. The rearrangement links TRBV28 to TRBJ2-1, with 9 bases fitting TRBD2. The CDR3 totals 18 residues. CDR1 and CDR2 (germline): MDHEN, SYDVKM. The V segment lost 3 bases and the J segment 1 base; nucleotides outside the gene matches: 10.

This chain links TRBV9 with TRBJ2-1; 9 nucleotides line up with TRBD2. Germline V CDR1 and CDR2: SGDLS, YYNGEE. This CDR3 is 16 amino acids long. V gave up 4 bases and J gave up 7 bases; unmatched junction bases: 12. The CDR3 sequence is CASSSRTSVVRNEQFF. CDR3 in DNA: TGTGCCAGCAGCTCCCGGACTAGCGTGGTTCGGAATGAGCAGTTCTTC.

The chain links TRBV11-2 to TRBJ2-3, with 9 nucleotides matching TRBD1. CDR1 and CDR2 from the germline V gene are SGHAT and FQNNGV. Losses at the gene ends were 7 bases for V and 14 bases for J; bases not matched to a gene: 13. The CDR3 loop spans 13 amino acids. The chain's CDR3 is CASTFRTGTGRYF. The CDR3 coding sequence is TGTGCCAGCACCTTTAGGACTGGGACAGGGCGGTATTTT.

The chain joins TRBV5-1 to TRBJ2-3; weak D call: TRBD2 (6 bases). The ends were cut back, 0 bases at V and 4 bases at J, with 9 bases in the middle. Germline V gene lookup returns CDR1 SGHRS and CDR2 YFSETQ. The CDR3 sequence is 14 residues long. In nucleotides, the CDR3 is TGCGCCAGCAGCTTGGAGGGAGGAGCAGATACGCAGTATTTT. As protein: CASSLEGGADTQYF.

The V gene is TRBV12-5, the J gene TRBJ2-3; 8 bases agree with TRBD2. The ends lost 5 bases at V and 3 bases at J; junction bases unmatched: 10. Germline V gene data show CDR1 as LGHNT and CDR2 as FRNRAP. This CDR3 comprises 16 residues. CDR3 sequence (DNA): TGTGCTAGTGGTCGACACCCGGGGGGGAATACAGATACGCAGTATTTT. This codes for CASGRHPGGNTDTQYF.

The CDR3 nucleotides are TGTGCCAGCAGGAATCGGGGGGGAAACAATTCACCCCTCCACTTT. Protein: CASRNRGGNNSPLHF. V usage is TRBV2 and J usage is TRBJ1-6; D is possibly TRBD1 (5 bases). Germline assignment: CDR1 SNHLY and CDR2 FYNNEI. The CDR3 is 15 amino acids. V dropped 6 bases and J dropped 7 bases, with 16 bases sitting between them.

The chain has TRBV9 and TRBJ2-3, with TRBD2 identical over 8 bases. Germline values: CDR1 SGDLS, CDR2 YYNGEE. Losses at the gene ends were 0 bases for V and 7 bases for J; bases not matched to a gene: 10. The CDR3 spans 16 residues. CDR3 sequence: CASSVDLGLEVNTQYF. In DNA form, the CDR3 reads TGTGCCAGCAGCGTAGATCTGGGACTAGAGGTGAATACGCAGTATTTT.